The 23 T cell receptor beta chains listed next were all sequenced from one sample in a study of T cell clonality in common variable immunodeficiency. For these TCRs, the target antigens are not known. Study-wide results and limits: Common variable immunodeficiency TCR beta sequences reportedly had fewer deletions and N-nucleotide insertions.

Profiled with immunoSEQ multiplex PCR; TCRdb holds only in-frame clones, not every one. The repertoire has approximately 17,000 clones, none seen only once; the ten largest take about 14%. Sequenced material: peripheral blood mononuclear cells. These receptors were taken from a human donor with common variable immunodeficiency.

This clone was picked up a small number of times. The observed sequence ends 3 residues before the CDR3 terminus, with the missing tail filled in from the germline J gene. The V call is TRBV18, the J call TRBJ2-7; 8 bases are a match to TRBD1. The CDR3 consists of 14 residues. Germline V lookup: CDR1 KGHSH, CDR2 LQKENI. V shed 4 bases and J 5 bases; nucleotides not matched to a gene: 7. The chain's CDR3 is CASSRGAGGDEQYF. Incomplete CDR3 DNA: TGTGCCAGCTCACGGGGGGCAGGGGGCGACGAG. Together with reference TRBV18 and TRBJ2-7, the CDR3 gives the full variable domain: NAGVMQNPRHLVRRRGQEARLRCSPMKGHSHVYWYRQLPEEGLKFMVYLQKENIIDESGMPKERFSAEFPKEGPSILRIQQVVRGDSAAYFCASSRGAGGDEQYFGPGTRLTVT.

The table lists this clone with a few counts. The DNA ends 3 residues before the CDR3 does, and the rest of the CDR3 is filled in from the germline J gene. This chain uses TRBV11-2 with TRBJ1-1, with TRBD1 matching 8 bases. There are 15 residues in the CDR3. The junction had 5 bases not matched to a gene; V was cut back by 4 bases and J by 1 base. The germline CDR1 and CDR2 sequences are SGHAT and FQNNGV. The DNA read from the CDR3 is TGTGCCAGCAGCTACCGACAGGGGACGAACACTGAA. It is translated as CASSYRQGTNTE. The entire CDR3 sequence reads CASSYRQGTNTEAFF.

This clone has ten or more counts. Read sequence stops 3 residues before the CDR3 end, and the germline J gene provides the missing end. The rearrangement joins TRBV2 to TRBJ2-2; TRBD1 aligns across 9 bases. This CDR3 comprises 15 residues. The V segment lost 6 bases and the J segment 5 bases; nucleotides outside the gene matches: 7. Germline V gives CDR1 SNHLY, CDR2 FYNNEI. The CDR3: CASRTDRGSTGELFF. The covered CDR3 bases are TGTGCCAGCAGGACCGACAGGGGGTCTACCGGGGAG.

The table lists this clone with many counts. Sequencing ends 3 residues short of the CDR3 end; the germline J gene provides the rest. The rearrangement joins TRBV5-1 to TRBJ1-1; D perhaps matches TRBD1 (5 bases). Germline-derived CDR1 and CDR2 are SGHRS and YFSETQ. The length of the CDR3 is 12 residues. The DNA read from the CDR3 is TGCGCCAGCAGCCCCGAGGAGGGGGAA. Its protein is CASSPEEGE. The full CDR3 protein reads CASSPEEGEAFF.

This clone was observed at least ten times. CDR3 amino acids: CAISGGAAEPQHF. The DNA read from the CDR3 is TGTGCCATCAGCGGAGGGGCGGCTGAGCCC. The chain links TRBV10-3 to TRBJ1-5; D possibly corresponds to TRBD1 (5 bases). The sequence runs out 3 residues before the end of the CDR3; the remainder is reconstructed from the germline J gene. The CDR3 runs to 13 residues. Trimming removed 6 bases from V and 8 bases from J, with 14 bases in between. Germline V gene sequence: CDR1 ENHRY, CDR2 SYGVKD.

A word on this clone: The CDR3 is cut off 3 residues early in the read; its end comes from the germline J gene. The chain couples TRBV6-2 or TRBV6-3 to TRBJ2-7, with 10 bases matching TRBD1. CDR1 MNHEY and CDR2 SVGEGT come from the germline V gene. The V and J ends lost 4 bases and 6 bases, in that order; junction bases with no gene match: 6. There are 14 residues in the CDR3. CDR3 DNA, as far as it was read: TGTGCCAGCAGTTCTGGACAGGGGGTTGGCGAG. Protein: CASSSGQGVGE. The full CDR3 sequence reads CASSSGQGVGEQYF.

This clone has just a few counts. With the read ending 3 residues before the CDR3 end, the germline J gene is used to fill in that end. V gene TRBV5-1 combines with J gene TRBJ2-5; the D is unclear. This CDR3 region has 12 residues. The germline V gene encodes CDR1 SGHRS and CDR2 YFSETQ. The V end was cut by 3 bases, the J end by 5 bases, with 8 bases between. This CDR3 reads CASSSNRETQYF. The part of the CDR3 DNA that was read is TGCGCCAGCAGCTCCAATCGGGAGACC.

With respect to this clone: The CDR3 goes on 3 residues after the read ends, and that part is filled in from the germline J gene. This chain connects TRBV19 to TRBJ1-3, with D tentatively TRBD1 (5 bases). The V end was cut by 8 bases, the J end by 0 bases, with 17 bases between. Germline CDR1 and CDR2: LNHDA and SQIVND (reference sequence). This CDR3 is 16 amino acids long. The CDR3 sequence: CASCGGDPSSGNTIYF. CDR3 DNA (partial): TGTGCCAGTTGCGGGGGGGATCCGAGCTCTGGAAACACC.

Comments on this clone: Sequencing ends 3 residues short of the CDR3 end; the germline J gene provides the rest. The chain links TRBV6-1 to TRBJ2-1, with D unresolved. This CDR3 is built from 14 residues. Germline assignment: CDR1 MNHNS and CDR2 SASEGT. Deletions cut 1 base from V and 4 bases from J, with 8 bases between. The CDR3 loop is CASSEDRLYNEQFF. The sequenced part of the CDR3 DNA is TGTGCCAGCAGTGAAGACCGACTTTACAATGAG.

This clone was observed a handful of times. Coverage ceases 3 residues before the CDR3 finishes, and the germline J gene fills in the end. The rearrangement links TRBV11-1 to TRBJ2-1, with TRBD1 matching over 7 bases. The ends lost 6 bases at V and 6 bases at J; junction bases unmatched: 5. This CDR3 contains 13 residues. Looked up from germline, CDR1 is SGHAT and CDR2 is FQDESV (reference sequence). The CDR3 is CASSPQGVNEQFF. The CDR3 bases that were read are TGTGCCAGCAGTCCTCAGGGGGTCAATGAG. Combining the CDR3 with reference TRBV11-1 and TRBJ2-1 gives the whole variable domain EAEVAQSPRYKITEKSQAVAFWCDPISGHATLYWYRQILGQGPELLVQFQDESVVDDSQLPKDRFSAERLKGVDSTLKIQPAELGDSAMYLCASSPQGVNEQFFGPGTRLTVL.

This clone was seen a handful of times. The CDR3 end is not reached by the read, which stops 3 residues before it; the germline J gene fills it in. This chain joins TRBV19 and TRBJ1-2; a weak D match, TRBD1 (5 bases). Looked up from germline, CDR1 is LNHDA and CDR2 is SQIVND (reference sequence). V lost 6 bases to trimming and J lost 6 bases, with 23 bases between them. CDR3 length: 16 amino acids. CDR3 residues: CASRRSGTALGDGYTF. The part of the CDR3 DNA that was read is TGTGCCAGTAGACGTTCCGGGACTGCCCTTGGGGATGGC.

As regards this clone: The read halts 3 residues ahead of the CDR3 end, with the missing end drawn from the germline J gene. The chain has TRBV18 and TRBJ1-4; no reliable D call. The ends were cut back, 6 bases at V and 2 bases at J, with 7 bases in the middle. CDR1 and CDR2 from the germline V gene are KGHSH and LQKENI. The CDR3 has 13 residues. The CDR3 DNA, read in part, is TGTGCCAGCTCGATAGGGACTAATGAAAAA. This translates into CASSIGTNEK. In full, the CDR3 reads CASSIGTNEKLFF.

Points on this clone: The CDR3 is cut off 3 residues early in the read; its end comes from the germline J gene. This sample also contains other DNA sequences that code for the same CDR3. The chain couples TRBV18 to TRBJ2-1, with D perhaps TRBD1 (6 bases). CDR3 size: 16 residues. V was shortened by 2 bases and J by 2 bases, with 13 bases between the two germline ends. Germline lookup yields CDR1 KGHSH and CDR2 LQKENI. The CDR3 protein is CASSPGSGGAYNEQFF. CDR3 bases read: TGTGCCAGCTCACCAGGGTCTGGGGGCGCCTACAATGAG.

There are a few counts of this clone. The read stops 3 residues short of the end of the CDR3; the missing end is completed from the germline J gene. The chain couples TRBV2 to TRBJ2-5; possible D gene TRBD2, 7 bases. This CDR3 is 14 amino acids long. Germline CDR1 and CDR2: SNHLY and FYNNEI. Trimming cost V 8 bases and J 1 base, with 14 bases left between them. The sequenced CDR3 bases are TGTGCCAGCCTGAACAGGGAGGGCCAAGAGACC. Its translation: CASLNREGQET. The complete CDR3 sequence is CASLNREGQETQYF.

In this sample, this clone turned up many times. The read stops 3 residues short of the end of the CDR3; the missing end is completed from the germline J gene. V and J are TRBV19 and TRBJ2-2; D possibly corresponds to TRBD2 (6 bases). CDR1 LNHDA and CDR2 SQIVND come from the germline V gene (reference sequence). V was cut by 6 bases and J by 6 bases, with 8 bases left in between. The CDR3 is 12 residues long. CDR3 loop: CASSREAGELFF. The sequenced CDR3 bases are TGTGCCAGTAGCAGGGAGGCCGGGGAG.

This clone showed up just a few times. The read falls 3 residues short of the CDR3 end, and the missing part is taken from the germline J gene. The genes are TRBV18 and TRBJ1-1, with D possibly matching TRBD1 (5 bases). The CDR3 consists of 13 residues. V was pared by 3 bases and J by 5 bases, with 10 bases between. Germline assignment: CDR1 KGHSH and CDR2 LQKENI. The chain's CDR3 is CASSPTGETEAFF. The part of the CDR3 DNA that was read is TGTGCCAGCTCACCTACAGGAGAGACTGAA. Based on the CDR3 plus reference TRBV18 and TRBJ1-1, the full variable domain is NAGVMQNPRHLVRRRGQEARLRCSPMKGHSHVYWYRQLPEEGLKFMVYLQKENIIDESGMPKERFSAEFPKEGPSILRIQQVVRGDSAAYFCASSPTGETEAFFGQGTRLTVV.

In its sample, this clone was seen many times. CDR3 DNA, as far as it was read: TGTGCCCAGGGGGCGCTAGTAGGAGAGACC. It translates to CAQGALVGET. The complete CDR3 sequence is CAQGALVGETQYF. The rearrangement joins TRBV7-9 to TRBJ2-5; the match to TRBD1 covers 8 bases. The CDR3 is cut off 3 residues early in the read; its end comes from the germline J gene. Germline V gene lookup returns CDR1 SEHNR and CDR2 FQNEAQ (reference sequence). The CDR3 spans 13 residues. Trimming cost V 11 bases and J 4 bases; bases outside gene matches: 9.

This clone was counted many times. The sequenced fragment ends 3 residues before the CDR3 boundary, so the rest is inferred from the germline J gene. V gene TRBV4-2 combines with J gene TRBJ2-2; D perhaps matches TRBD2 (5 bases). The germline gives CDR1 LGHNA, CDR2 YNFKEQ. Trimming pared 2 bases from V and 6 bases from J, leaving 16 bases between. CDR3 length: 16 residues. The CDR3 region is CASSQSALGESGELFF. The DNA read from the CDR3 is TGTGCCAGCAGCCAATCGGCTCTCGGGGAATCCGGGGAG.

CDR3 sequence reads: CASSFQGDLNTEAFF. CDR3 DNA, as far as it was read: TGTGCCAGCAGCTTCCAGGGGGATCTGAACACTGAA. The chain uses TRBV7-9 and TRBJ1-1; TRBD1 matches 7 bases. The CDR3 is cut off 3 residues early in the read; its end comes from the germline J gene. The CDR3 is 15 residues long. Germline loops: CDR1 SEHNR, CDR2 FQNEAQ (reference sequence). J gave up 0 bases and V 3 bases, and 4 bases lay outside the gene matches.

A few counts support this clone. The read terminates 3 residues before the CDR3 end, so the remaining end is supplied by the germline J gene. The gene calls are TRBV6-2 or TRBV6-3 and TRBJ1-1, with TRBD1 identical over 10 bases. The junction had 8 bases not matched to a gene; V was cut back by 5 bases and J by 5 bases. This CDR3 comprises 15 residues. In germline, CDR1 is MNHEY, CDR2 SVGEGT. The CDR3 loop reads CASSRDRGLGTEAFF. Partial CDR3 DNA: TGTGCCAGCAGTAGGGACAGGGGCTTGGGTACTGAA.

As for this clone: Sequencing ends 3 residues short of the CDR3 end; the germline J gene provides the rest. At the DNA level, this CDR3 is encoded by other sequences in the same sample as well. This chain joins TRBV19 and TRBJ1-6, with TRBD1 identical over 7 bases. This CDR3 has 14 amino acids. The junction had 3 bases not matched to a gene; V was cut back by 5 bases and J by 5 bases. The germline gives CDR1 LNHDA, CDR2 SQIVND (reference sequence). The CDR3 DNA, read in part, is TGTGCCAGTAGTCCGGGACAGAATAATTCACCC. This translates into CASSPGQNNSP. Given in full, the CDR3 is CASSPGQNNSPLHF.

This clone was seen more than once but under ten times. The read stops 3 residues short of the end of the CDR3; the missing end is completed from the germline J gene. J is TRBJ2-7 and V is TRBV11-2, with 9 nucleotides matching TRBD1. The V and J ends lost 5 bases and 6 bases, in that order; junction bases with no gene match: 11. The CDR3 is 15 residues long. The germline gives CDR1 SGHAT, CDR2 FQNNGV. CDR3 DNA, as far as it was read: TGTGCCAGCAGCCCAATACGGACAGGGGTATCCGAG. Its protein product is CASSPIRTGVSE. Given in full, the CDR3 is CASSPIRTGVSEQYF.

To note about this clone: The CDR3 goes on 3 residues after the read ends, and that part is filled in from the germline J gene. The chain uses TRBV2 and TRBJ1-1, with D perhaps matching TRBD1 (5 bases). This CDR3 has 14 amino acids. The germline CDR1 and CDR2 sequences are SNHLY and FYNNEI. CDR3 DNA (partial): TGTGCCAGCAGTGAAGTCCATTTAGGAAAGGGG. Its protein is CASSEVHLGKG. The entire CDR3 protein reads CASSEVHLGKGAFF.